The present T cell receptor beta chain was sequenced within a study of regulatory T cells in long-lasting Graves disease. Whole-study results and caveats: Limited sample numbers may have lowered accuracy. The researchers studied only peripheral blood, not thyroid tissue.

Libraries of TCR beta came from iRepertoire HTBI primers plus Arm-PCR of CDR3 regions. TCRdb reprocessed the multiplex PCR reads via MiXCR and lists one record per CDR3 protein. The sample shows roughly 500,000 distinct CDR3 sequences, 20% to 25% of them seen only once. Many counts were recorded for this clonotype. Its antigen is not identified. Stated time point: persistent/refractory GD, antithyroid drugs over 5 years with positive TRAb. The TCR library was made from RNA that had been extracted from PBMCs in TRIzol. The collection involved drawing approximately 9 milliliters of peripheral blood into EDTA tubes. The ends lost 4 bases at V and 1 base at J; junction bases unmatched: 16. From germline, CDR1 is SGHDT and CDR2 YYEEEE. The CDR3 consists of 19 residues.

V is TRBV5-6 and J is TRBJ2-5; the match to TRBD2 covers 10 bases. The TCR sequence derives from a female donor with Graves disease. The source was peripheral blood mononuclear cells (PBMCs), collected when the disease was refractory, from a patient treated with antithyroid drugs. CDR3 sequence reads: CASSPSTYQRTSGQETQYF. As DNA, the CDR3 is TGTGCCAGCAGCCCTAGCACTTACCAGAGGACTAGCGGCCAAGAGACCCAGTACTTC.